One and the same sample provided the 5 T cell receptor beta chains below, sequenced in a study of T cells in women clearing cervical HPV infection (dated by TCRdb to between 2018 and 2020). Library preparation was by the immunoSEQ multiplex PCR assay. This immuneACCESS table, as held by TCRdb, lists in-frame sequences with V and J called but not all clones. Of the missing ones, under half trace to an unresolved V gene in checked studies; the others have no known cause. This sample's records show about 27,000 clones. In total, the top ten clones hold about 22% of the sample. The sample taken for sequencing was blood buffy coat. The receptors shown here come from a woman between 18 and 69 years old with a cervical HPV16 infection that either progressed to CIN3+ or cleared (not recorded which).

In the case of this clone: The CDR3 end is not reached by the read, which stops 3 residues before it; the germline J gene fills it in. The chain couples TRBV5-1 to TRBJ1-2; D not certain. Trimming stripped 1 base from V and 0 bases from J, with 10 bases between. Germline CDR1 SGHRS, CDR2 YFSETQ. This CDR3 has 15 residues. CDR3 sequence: CASSLSGSSNYGYTF. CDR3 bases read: TGCGCCAGCAGCTTGTCGGGGAGTTCTAACTATGGC.

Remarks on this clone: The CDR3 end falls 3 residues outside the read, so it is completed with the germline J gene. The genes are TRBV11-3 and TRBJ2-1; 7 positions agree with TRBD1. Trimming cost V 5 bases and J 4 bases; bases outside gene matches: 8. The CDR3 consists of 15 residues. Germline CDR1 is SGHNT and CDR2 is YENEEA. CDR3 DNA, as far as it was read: TGTGCCAGCAGCAAGGGGGCTAGCAGGTACAATGAG. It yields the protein CASSKGASRYNE. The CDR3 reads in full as CASSKGASRYNEQFF. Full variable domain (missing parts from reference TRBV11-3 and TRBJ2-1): EAGVVQSPRYKIIEKKQPVAFWCNPISGHNTLYWYLQNLGQGPELLIRYENEEAVDDSQLPKDRFSAERLKGVDSTLKIQPAELGDSAVYLCASSKGASRYNEQFFGPGTRLTVL.

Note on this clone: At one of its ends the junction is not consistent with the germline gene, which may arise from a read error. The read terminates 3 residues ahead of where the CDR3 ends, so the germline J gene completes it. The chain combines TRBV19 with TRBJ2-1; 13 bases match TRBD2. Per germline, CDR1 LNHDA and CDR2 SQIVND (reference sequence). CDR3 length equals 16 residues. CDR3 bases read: TGTGCCAGTAGTATCAGGACTAGCGGGAGATACAGTGAG. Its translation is CASSIRTSGRYSE. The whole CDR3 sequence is CASSIRTSGRYSEQFF.

The DNA read from the CDR3 is TGTGCCAGTAGTCGGGGACAGGTATACGAG. Protein: CASSRGQVYE. The whole CDR3 is CASSRGQVYEQYF. The V and J genes are TRBV19 and TRBJ2-7; 8 positions agree with TRBD1. The read ends 3 residues before the CDR3 terminus; that terminus is restored from the germline J gene. V dropped 5 bases and J dropped 4; count of bases not matched to a gene: 4. The CDR3 spans 13 residues. Germline CDR1 and CDR2: LNHDA and SQIVND (reference sequence).

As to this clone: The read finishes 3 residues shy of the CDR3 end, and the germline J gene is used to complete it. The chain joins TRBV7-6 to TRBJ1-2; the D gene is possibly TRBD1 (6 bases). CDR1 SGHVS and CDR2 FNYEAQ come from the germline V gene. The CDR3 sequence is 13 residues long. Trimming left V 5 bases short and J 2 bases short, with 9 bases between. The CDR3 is CASSPTGNYGYTF. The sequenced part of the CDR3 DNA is TGTGCCAGCAGCCCAACAGGGAACTATGGC.